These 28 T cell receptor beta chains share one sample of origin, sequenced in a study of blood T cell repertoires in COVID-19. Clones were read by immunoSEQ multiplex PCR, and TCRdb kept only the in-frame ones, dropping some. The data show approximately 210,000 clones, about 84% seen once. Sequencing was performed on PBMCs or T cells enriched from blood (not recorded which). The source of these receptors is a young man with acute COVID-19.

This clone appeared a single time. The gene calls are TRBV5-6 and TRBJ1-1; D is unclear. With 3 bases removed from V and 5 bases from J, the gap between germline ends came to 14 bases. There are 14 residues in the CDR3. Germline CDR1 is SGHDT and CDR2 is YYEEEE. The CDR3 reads CASSSRWSWTEAFF. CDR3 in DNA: TGTGCCAGCAGCTCGCGATGGAGTTGGACTGAAGCTTTCTTT.

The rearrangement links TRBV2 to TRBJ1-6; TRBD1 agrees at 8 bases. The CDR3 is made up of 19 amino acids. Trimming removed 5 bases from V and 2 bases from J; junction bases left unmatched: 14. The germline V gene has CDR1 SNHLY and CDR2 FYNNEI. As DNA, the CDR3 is TGTGCCAGCAGTTCTTTGGGACAGGCGGGCGGTACCTATAATTCACCCCTCCACTTT. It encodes CASSSLGQAGGTYNSPLHF.

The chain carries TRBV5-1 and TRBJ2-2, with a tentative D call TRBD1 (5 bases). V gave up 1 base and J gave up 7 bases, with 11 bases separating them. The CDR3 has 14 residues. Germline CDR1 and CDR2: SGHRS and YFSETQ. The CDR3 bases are TGCGCCAGCAGCTTGAATCAGGGCGACGGGGAGCTGTTTTTT. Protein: CASSLNQGDGELFF.

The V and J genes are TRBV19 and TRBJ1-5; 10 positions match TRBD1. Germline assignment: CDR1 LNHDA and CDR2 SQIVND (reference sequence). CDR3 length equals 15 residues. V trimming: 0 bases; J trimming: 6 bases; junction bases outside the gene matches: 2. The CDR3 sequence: CASSIERTGGQPQHF. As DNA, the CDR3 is TGTGCCAGTAGTATAGAGAGGACAGGGGGTCAGCCCCAGCATTTT.

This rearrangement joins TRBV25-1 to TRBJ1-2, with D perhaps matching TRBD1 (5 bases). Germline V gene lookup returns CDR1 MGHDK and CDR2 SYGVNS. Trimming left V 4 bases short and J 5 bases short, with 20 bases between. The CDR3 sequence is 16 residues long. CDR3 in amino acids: CASSGGRAPGYYGYTF. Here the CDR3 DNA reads TGTGCCAGCAGTGGGGGGAGGGCCCCGGGCTATTATGGCTACACCTTC.

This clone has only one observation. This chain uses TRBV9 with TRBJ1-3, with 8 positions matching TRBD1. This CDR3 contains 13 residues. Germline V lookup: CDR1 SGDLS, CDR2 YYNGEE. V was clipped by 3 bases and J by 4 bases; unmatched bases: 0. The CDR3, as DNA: TGTGCCAGCAGCGCAGGGGGCGGAAACACCATATATTTT. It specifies CASSAGGGNTIYF.

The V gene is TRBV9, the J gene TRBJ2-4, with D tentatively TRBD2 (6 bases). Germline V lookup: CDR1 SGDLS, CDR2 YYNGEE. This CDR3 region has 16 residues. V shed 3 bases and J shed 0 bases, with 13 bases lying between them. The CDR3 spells CASSAVGGLAKNIQYF. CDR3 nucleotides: TGTGCCAGCAGCGCCGTGGGAGGACTAGCCAAAAACATTCAGTACTTC.

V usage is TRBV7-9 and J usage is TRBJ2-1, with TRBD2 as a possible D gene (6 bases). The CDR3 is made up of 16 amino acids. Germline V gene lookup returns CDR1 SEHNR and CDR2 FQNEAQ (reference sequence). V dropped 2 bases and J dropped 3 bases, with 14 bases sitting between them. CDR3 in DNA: TGTGCCAGCAGCTTACAGGGCGGGGACCTCTACAATGAGCAGTTCTTC. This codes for CASSLQGGDLYNEQFF. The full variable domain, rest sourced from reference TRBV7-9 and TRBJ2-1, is DTGVSQNPRHKITKRGQNVTFRCDPISEHNRLYWYRQTLGQGPEFLTYFQNEAQLEKSRLLSDRFSAERPKGSFSTLEIQRTEQGDSAMYLCASSLQGGDLYNEQFFGPGTRLTVL.

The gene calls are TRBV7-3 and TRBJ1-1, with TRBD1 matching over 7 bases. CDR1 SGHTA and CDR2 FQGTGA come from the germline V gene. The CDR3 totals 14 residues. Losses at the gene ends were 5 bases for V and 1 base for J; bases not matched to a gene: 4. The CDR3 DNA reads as TGTGCCAGCAGCCCAAGACAGGGGAACACTGAAGCTTTCTTT. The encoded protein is CASSPRQGNTEAFF.

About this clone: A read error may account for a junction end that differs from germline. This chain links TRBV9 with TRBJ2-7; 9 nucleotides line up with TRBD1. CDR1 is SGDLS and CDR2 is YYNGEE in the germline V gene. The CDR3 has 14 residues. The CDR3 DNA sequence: TGTGCCAGCAGCGTAGCTCGGGACAGGGAAGGTCTAGTTTTC. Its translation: CASSVARDREGLVF.

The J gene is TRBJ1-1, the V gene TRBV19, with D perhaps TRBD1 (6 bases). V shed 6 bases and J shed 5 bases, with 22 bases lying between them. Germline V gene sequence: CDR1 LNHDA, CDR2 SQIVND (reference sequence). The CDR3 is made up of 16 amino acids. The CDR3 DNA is TGTGCCAGTAGCCCAGGAAGGTGGCAGGGGCGGACTGAAGCTTTCTTT. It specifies CASSPGRWQGRTEAFF.

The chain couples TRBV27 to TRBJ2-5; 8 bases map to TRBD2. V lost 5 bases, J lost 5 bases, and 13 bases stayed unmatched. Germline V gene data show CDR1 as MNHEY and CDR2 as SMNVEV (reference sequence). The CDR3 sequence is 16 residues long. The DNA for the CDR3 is TGTGCCAGCAGTCTACGAGGGCGGGGGGAAAGGGAGACCCAGTACTTC. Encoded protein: CASSLRGRGERETQYF.

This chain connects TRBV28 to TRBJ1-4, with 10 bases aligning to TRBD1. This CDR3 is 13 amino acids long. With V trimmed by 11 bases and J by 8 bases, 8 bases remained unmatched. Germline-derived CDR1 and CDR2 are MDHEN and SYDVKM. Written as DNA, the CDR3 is TGTGCCTCCGAGGGACAGGGGTGGGAAAAACTGTTTTTT. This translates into CASEGQGWEKLFF. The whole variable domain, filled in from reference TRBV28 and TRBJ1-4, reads DVKVTQSSRYLVKRTGEKVFLECVQDMDHENMFWYRQDPGLGLRLIYFSYDVKMKEKGDIPEGYSVSREKKERFSLILESASTNQTSMYLCASEGQGWEKLFFGSGTQLSVL.

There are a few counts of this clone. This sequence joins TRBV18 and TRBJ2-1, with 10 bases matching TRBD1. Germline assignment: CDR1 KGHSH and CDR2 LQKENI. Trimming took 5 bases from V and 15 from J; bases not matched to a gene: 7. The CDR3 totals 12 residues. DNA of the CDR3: TGTGCCAGCTCAAATGACAGGGGGCTGCCGTTCTTC. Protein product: CASSNDRGLPFF.

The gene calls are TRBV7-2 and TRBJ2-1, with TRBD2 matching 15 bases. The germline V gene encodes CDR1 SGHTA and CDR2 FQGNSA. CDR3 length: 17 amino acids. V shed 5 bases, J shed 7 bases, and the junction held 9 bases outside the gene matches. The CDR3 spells CASSLGLAGGLGNEQFF. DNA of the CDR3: TGTGCCAGCAGCCTAGGACTAGCGGGGGGGCTAGGAAATGAGCAGTTCTTC. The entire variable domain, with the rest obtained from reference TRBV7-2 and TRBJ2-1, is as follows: GAGVSQSPSNKVTEKGKDVELRCDPISGHTALYWYRQSLGQGLEFLIYFQGNSAPDKSGLPSDRFSAERTGGSVSTLTIQRTQQEDSAVYLCASSLGLAGGLGNEQFFGPGTRLTVL.

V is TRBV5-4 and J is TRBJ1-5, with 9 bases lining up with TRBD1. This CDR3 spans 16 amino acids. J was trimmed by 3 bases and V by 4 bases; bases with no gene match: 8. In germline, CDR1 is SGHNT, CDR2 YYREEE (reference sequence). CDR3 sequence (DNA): TGTGCCAGCAGCCTGGGTGGGACAGGGTACAATCAGCCCCAGCATTTT. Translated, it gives CASSLGGTGYNQPQHF.

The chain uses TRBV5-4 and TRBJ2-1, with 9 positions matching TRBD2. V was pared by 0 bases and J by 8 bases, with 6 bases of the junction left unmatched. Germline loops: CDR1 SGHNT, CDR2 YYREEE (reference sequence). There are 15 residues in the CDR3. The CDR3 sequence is CASSLGRGGIDEQFF. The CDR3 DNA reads TGTGCCAGCAGCTTGGGGCGGGGGGGCATCGATGAGCAGTTCTTC.

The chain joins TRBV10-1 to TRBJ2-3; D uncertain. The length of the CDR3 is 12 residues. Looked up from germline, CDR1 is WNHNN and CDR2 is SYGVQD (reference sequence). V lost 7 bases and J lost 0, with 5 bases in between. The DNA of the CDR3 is TGCGCCAGCAAGCATAGCACAGATACGCAGTATTTT. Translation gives CASKHSTDTQYF.

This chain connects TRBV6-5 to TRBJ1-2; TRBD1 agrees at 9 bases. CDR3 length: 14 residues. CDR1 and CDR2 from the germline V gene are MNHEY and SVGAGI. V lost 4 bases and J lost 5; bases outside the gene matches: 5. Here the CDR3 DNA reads TGTGCCAGCAGTTCAACAGGGGGCTCTTATGGCTACACCTTC. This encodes CASSSTGGSYGYTF.

In nucleotides, the CDR3 is TGTGCCAGCAGTGAAAATACGGTGGAGGACATTCAGTACTTC. It translates to CASSENTVEDIQYF. The genes are TRBV25-1 and TRBJ2-4; tentative D call: TRBD2 (5 bases). This CDR3 is 14 amino acids long. Germline V lookup: CDR1 MGHDK, CDR2 SYGVNS. V lost 2 bases and J 8 bases, leaving 13 bases between the germline ends.

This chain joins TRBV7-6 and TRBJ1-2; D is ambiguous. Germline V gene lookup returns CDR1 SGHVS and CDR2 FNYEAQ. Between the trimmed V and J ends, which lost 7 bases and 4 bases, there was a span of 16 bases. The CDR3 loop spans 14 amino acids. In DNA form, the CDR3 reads TGTGCCAGCACCCTATCCCCTTTCGTCTATGGCTACACCTTC. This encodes CASTLSPFVYGYTF.

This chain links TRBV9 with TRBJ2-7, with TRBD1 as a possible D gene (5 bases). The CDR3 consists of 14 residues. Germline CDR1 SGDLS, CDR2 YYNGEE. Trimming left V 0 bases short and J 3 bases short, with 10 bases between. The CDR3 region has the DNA TGTGCCAGCAGCGTAGGACAGAAAAGCTACGAGCAGTACTTC. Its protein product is CASSVGQKSYEQYF.

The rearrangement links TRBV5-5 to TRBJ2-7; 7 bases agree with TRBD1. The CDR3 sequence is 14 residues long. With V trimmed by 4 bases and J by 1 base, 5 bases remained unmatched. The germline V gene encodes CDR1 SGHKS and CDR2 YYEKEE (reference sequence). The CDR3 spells CASSDWDRSYEQYF. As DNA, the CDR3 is TGTGCCAGCAGCGACTGGGACAGATCCTACGAGCAGTACTTC. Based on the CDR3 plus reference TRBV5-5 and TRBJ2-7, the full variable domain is DAGVTQSPTHLIKTRGQQVTLRCSPISGHKSVSWYQQVLGQGPQFIFQYYEKEERGRGNFPDRFSARQFPNYSSELNVNALLLGDSALYLCASSDWDRSYEQYFGPGTRLTVT.

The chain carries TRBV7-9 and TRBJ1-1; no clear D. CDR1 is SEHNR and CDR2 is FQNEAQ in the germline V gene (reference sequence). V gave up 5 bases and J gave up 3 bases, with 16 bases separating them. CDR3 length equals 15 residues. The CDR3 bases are TGTGCCAGCAGCCTTTTGGCCCCTCGGGACACTGAAGCTTTCTTT. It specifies CASSLLAPRDTEAFF.

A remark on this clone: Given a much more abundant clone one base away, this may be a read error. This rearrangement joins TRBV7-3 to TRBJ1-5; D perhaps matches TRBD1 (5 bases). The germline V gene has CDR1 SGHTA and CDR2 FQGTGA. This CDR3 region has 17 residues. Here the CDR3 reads CVSSFLCSSGIHQPQHF. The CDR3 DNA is TGTGTCAGCAGCTTTCTGTGCTCGTCAGGGATCCATCAGCCCCAGCATTTT. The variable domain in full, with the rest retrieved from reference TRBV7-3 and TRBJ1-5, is GAGVSQTPSNKVTEKGKYVELRCDPISGHTALYWYRQSLGQGPEFLIYFQGTGAADDSGLPNDRFFAVRPEGSVSTLKIQRTERGDSAVYLCVSSFLCSSGIHQPQHFGDGTRLSIL.

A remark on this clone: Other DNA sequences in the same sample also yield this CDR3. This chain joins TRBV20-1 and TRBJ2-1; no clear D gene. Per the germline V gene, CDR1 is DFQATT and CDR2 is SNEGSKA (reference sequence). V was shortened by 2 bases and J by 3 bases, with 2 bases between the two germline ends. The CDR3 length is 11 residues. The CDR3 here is CSARYYNEQFF. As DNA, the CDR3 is TGCAGTGCTAGATACTACAATGAGCAGTTCTTC.

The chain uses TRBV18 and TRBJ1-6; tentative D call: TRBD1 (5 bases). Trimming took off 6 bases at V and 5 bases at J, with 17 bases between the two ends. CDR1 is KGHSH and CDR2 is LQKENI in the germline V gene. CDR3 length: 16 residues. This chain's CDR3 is CASSARRGGDNSPLHF. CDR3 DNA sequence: TGTGCCAGCTCCGCCCGGAGGGGTGGGGATAATTCACCCCTCCACTTT.

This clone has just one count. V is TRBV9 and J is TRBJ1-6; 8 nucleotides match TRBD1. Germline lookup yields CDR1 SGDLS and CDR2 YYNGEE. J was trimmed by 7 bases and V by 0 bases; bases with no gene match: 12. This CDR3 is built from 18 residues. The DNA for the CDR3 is TGTGCCAGCAGCGTAGGGCAGGGGGCCATAGGGGTAAATTCACCCCTCCACTTT. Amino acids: CASSVGQGAIGVNSPLHF.